Listed below are T cell receptor beta chains from one sample, sequenced in a study of response to subunit inactivated influenza vaccine. One entry per CDR3 protein results from TCRdb running MiXCR on the RT-PCR reads. Here the sample spans approximately 500,000 distinct CDR3 sequences, about 14% being singletons. Material: PBMCs from blood, obtained 11 to 12 days after vaccination. The receptor set was obtained from a man between 45 and 60 years old who received an inactivated influenza vaccine. CDR3s include the opening cysteine and the closing phenylalanine or tryptophan. The D gene is left open where the match is weak. A clone size is listed for some rows: how often the clone was seen (once, few, many), or a class if it is expanded.

clone_size,d_call,j_call,v_call,cdr3_nt,cdr3_aa
-,TRBD2,TRBJ2-7,TRBV7-2,TGTGCCAGCAGCTTAGGACCTATAGCGGGGGAGCAGTACTTC,CASSLGPIAGEQYF
few,-,TRBJ1-6,TRBV3-1,TGTGCCAGCAGCCAAGATAGGATTTTTTCACCCCTCCACTTT,CASSQDRIFSPLHF
-,TRBD2,TRBJ2-3,TRBV12-3/TRBV12-4,TGTGCCAGCAGCAGAGGAGGGGGACTAGAACAGCAGCCGCAGTATTTT,CASSRGGGLEQQPQYF
-,TRBD2,TRBJ2-1,TRBV4-2,TGTGCCAGCAGGCAAGAGACCGCGGGAGCCTACAATGAGCAGTTCTTC,CASRQETAGAYNEQFF
-,TRBD2,TRBJ2-1,TRBV28,TGTGCCAGCAGTTTGCGGACTAGCGGGAATTACAATGAGCAGTTCTTC,CASSLRTSGNYNEQFF
many,-,TRBJ2-7,TRBV5-1,TGCGCCAGCAGCCCGGGGACCGGGAGCTCCTACGAGCAGTACTTC,CASSPGTGSSYEQYF
few,TRBD1,TRBJ1-1,TRBV12-3/TRBV12-4,TGTGCCAGCAGTCCAAAAGGACGGGACAGGCCTTCTGAAGCTTTCTTT,CASSPKGRDRPSEAFF
few,-,TRBJ2-2,TRBV15,TGTGCCACCAGCAGGGAAGGGAAGGGCTGGGGCACGAACACCGGGGAGCTGTTTTTT,CATSREGKGWGTNTGELFF
-,-,TRBJ2-1,TRBV20-1,TGCAGTGCTGCATCGGACCCCTTAGGCAATGAGCAGTTCTTC,CSAASDPLGNEQFF
few,-,TRBJ2-7,TRBV5-1,TGCGCCAGCAGCCCGGGGGACGGATGGAGGGAGCAGTACTTC,CASSPGDGWREQYF
few,-,TRBJ2-7,TRBV3-1,TGTGCCAGCAGCCAAGGGTCCGGGGGCGAGCAGTACTTC,CASSQGSGGEQYF
few,-,TRBJ2-3,TRBV25-1,TGTGCCAGCAGTAGGAGGCGGGGCTTAGATACGCAGTATTTT,CASSRRRGLDTQYF
-,-,TRBJ2-3,TRBV12-3/TRBV12-4,TGTGCCAGCAGTTCCAAGTGGGATACGCAGTATTTT,CASSSKWDTQYF
-,TRBD1,TRBJ1-1,TRBV28,TGTGCCAGCAGTCAAACGGGACAGGGGCCGCACACTGAAGCTTTCTTT,CASSQTGQGPHTEAFF
-,-,TRBJ2-3,TRBV6-1,TGTGCCAGCAACCTGGAGGAGATCACCCTCCCCACAGATACGCAGTATTTT,CASNLEEITLPTDTQYF
-,TRBD1,TRBJ2-1,TRBV29-1,TGCAGCGCCTATTCGCCGGGACAGGGGGCATTTGAGCAGTTCTTC,CSAYSPGQGAFEQFF
many,-,TRBJ1-1,TRBV5-1,TGCGCCAGCAGCTTCCGTGCCGTCTCTCTGGGGGGAACTGAAGCTTTCTTT,CASSFRAVSLGGTEAFF
few,TRBD1,TRBJ2-3,TRBV7-2,TGTGCCAGCAGCTCGCAGGGGGTCCCGGCAGATACGCAGTATTTT,CASSSQGVPADTQYF
-,TRBD1,TRBJ1-2,TRBV15,TGTGCCACCAGCAAGGACAGGGAAGATTATGGCTACACCTTC,CATSKDREDYGYTF
many,-,TRBJ2-2,TRBV29-1,TGCAGCGTTGGGAACACCGGGGAGCTGTTTTTT,CSVGNTGELFF
-,TRBD1,TRBJ1-5,TRBV6-2/TRBV6-3,TGTGCCAGCATTAAGGGGGCCTATAGCAATCAGCCCCAGCATTTT,CASIKGAYSNQPQHF
-,TRBD2,TRBJ2-1,TRBV2,TGTGCCAGCAGTCGGGGTAGCGGGAGGGCTGAGCAGTTCTTC,CASSRGSGRAEQFF
few,-,TRBJ2-3,TRBV3-1,TGTGCCAGCAGCCAAGGTCAGCTGAACACAGATACGCAGTATTTT,CASSQGQLNTDTQYF
-,-,TRBJ2-3,TRBV20-1,TGCAGTGCTGCCGGGAGATCGGGCACAGATACGCAGTATTTT,CSAAGRSGTDTQYF
-,TRBD1,TRBJ2-7,TRBV5-1,TGCGCCAGCAGCACGGGACAGGGCCTTTCCTACGAGCAGTACTTC,CASSTGQGLSYEQYF
few,-,TRBJ1-2,TRBV12-3/TRBV12-4,TGTGCCAGCAGTTTTCAGTGGGGTGGCTACACCTTC,CASSFQWGGYTF
-,-,TRBJ1-1,TRBV12-3/TRBV12-4,TGTGCCAGCAGTTTTGCCCGACGTCGGAACACTGAAGCTTTCTTT,CASSFARRRNTEAFF
few,-,TRBJ2-1,TRBV21-1,TGTGCCAGCAGCAAAGCGCGATGGGGGCAGGTTGAGCAGTTCTTC,CASSKARWGQVEQFF
-,-,TRBJ2-1,TRBV9,TGTGCCAGCAGCGTAGGGAGACTCGCTCAAAATGAGCAGTTCTTC,CASSVGRLAQNEQFF
-,-,TRBJ1-1,TRBV7-9,TGTGCCAGCAGCTTACACCAGGCGAACACTGAAGCTTTCTTT,CASSLHQANTEAFF
few,TRBD2,TRBJ2-1,TRBV4-3,TGCGCCAGCAGCCAAGTTGCAGCGGGAGTGAATGAGCAGTTCTTC,CASSQVAAGVNEQFF
few,-,TRBJ1-1,TRBV29-1,TGCAGCGTTGTGGTGCACACTGAAGCTTTCTTT,CSVVVHTEAFF
many,TRBD2,TRBJ2-7,TRBV12-3/TRBV12-4,TGTGCCAGCAGTCCCCACGGAAGACTAGCTGCCTACGAGCAGTACTTC,CASSPHGRLAAYEQYF
few,TRBD1,TRBJ1-1,TRBV5-1,TGCGCCAGCAGAAAGACAGGGGCTGAGGGAGCTTTCTTT,CASRKTGAEGAFF
few,-,TRBJ2-1,TRBV7-9,TGTGCCAGCAGCTTAGCTCACGGTCCGCCGGGTGAGCAGTTCTTC,CASSLAHGPPGEQFF
few,-,TRBJ2-2,TRBV30,TGTGCCTGGAGAGTCGGATGGAGCACCGGGGAGCTGTTTTTT,CAWRVGWSTGELFF
many,TRBD1,TRBJ1-3,TRBV7-8,TGTGCCAGCAGCACTCGGGACAGGCGTTCGAACACCATATATTTT,CASSTRDRRSNTIYF
-,TRBD2,TRBJ2-7,TRBV7-2,TGTGCCAGCAGGATGACTAGCGTAGACTACGAGCAGTACTTC,CASRMTSVDYEQYF
-,-,TRBJ1-3,TRBV12-3/TRBV12-4,TGTGCCAGCAGCTACAGCGGCGCCATATATTTT,CASSYSGAIYF
-,-,TRBJ2-7,TRBV7-8,TGTGCCAGCAGCCCGTCGGAGGCCGAGCAGTACTTC,CASSPSEAEQYF
few,TRBD2,TRBJ2-3,TRBV7-8,TGTGCCAGCAGCACGGGACTAGCGGGCCTAAGCACAGATACGCAGTATTTT,CASSTGLAGLSTDTQYF
-,TRBD1,TRBJ2-3,TRBV7-6,TGTGCCAGCAGCCCTCCCCCTGGCAGACAGGGACGCACAGATACGCAGTATTTT,CASSPPPGRQGRTDTQYF
few,TRBD1,TRBJ2-1,TRBV15,TGTGCCACCAGCAGAGGACAGGGGGCCTCCTACAATGAGCAGTTCTTC,CATSRGQGASYNEQFF
-,TRBD2,TRBJ2-7,TRBV10-3,TGTGCCATCAGTGAGCCCTCGGGACTAGCATCCTACGAGCAGTACTTC,CAISEPSGLASYEQYF
many,-,TRBJ2-2,TRBV7-9,TGTGCCATCCCACAGGGAACCGGGGAGCTGTTTTTT,CAIPQGTGELFF
-,TRBD1,TRBJ2-3,TRBV20-1,TGCAGTGCTAGAGATCTCAGCGGCCAGGGGGCCGATACGCAGTATTTT,CSARDLSGQGADTQYF
-,TRBD1,TRBJ2-7,TRBV7-2,TGTGCCAGCAGCGTAGACAGGGTTCGTGAGCAGTACTTC,CASSVDRVREQYF
-,-,TRBJ1-6,TRBV4-1,TGCGCCAGCAGCCCGCAACGGTATAATTCACCCCTCCACTTT,CASSPQRYNSPLHF
-,TRBD1,TRBJ2-7,TRBV12-3/TRBV12-4,TGTGCCAGCAGTTCCGGGACAGGGGCTTATTGGCAGTACTTC,CASSSGTGAYWQYF
-,-,TRBJ2-7,TRBV11-3,TGTGCCAGCAGCTTATCTCTCCCATCCTACGAGCAGTACTTC,CASSLSLPSYEQYF